This T cell receptor (beta chain) originates from a study of regulatory and conventional T cells in RAG deficiency. The V end was cut by 4 bases, the J end by 4 bases, with 17 bases between. The CDR3 extends over 15 amino acids. CDR1 and CDR2 from the germline V gene are SGHDT and YYEEEE. TCRdb keeps only in-frame clones here, not all; method: immunoSEQ multiplex PCR. The data show some 31,000 clones, about 95% seen once. The sorted conventional CD4+ T cells were CD25-low and CD127-high, with genomic DNA sequenced. The same data also went into a second study, on regulatory T cells. This second study says: Primers: 52 TRBV forward and 13 TRBJ reverse.

Source material: CD25- CD4+ T cells sorted from blood. The sequence was obtained from a human donor in good health. This sequence joins TRBV5-6 and TRBJ2-5; tentatively, D is TRBD1 (5 bases). The CDR3 DNA reads TGTGCCAGCAGCCCACCCGTGGGGCCGGTAGAGACCCAGTACTTC. It encodes CASSPPVGPVETQYF.